This is a list of T cell receptor beta chains from one sample in a study of shared clonotypes between healthy human individuals. Repertoires were generated with immunoSEQ multiplex PCR, while TCRdb's copy carries only in-frame clones and drops some. The sample lists under 2,000,000 clones, about 94% seen once, with less than 1.5% in the top ten. The sequenced material came from naive CD8+ T cells sorted from blood. Receptors originate from a man aged 18 to 30 in good health. The CDR3 runs from the conserved cysteine through the conserved F or W. A D gene is named only where the DNA matches it firmly. Size is stated for part of the rows, as once, few or many counts, or as a class when the clone is expanded.

TRBJ1-6	TRBV7-9	.	.	16	TGTGCCAGCAGCTCCGTTCTGAGCTCCTATAATTCACCCCTCCACTTT	CASSSVLSSYNSPLHF
TRBJ2-7	TRBV2	.	TRBD1	14	TGTGCCAGCACTCCGACAGGGAGCTCCTACGAGCAGTACTTC	CASTPTGSSYEQYF
TRBJ1-2	TRBV6-5	.	TRBD1	15	TGTGCCAGCAGTTACTCGATAGAGGGGGCGGGAGGCTACACCTTC	CASSYSIEGAGGYTF
TRBJ2-7	TRBV13	.	TRBD1	14	TGTGCCAGCAGCTTACACAGGGGCGGGTACGAGCAGTACTTC	CASSLHRGGYEQYF
TRBJ2-3	TRBV13	.	.	11	TGTGCCAGCAGCTCGCGGTCCCAGCAGTATTTT	CASSSRSQQYF
TRBJ2-7	TRBV18	.	.	15	TGTGCCAGCTCACCCCTTGACGGGGTGGGCTACGAGCAGTACTTC	CASSPLDGVGYEQYF
TRBJ2-2	TRBV27	.	.	13	TGTGCCAGCAGTGCGGAGTTCACCGGGGAGCTGTTTTTT	CASSAEFTGELFF
TRBJ1-4	TRBV30	.	.	13	TGTGCCTGGAGTGTTGAGGGCCATGAAAAACTGTTTTTT	CAWSVEGHEKLFF
TRBJ1-6	TRBV27	.	.	15	TGTGCCAGCACCGTAGGGAGCTCCTATAATTCACCCCTCCACTTT	CASTVGSSYNSPLHF
TRBJ2-1	TRBV19	.	.	13	TGTGCCAGTAGTATAGATGGGGGCAATGAGCAGTTCTTC	CASSIDGGNEQFF
TRBJ2-7	TRBV6-5	.	.	15	TGTGCCAGCAGTTTCTTCACGGGCGGGACCTACGAGCAGTACTTC	CASSFFTGGTYEQYF
TRBJ2-5	TRBV28	.	TRBD2	16	TGTGCCAGCTCCTTTCCGGGACTAGCGGGGTTCGAGACCCAGTACTTC	CASSFPGLAGFETQYF
TRBJ2-7	TRBV29-1	.	TRBD1	14	TGCAGCGTTGAAGTGGACAGGGGACCTTACGAGCAGTACTTC	CSVEVDRGPYEQYF
TRBJ1-6	TRBV2	.	TRBD1	17	TGTGCCAGCAGGAGCGGGGGACAGCTCTCCTATAATTCACCCCTCCACTTT	CASRSGGQLSYNSPLHF
TRBJ2-7	TRBV10-2	.	TRBD2	15	TGCGCCAGCAGTGGGGGGGGAGGGAATACCTACGAGCAGTACTTC	CASSGGGGNTYEQYF
TRBJ2-2	TRBV4-1	.	.	14	TGCGCCAGCAGCGAAGGACAGAACACCGGGGAGCTGTTTTTT	CASSEGQNTGELFF
TRBJ1-6	TRBV19	.	TRBD1	16	TGTGCCAGTAGGAAAACAGGGGACACCTATAATTCACCCCTCCACTTT	CASRKTGDTYNSPLHF
TRBJ1-1	TRBV7-9	.	TRBD1	17	TGTGCCAGCAGCTTAAGCTTTGGGACAGGGCTGGTAACTGAAGCTTTCTTT	CASSLSFGTGLVTEAFF
TRBJ1-3	TRBV30	.	TRBD1	16	TGTGCCTGGGTGGGGACAGGGGTTAGCTCTGGAAACACCATATATTTT	CAWVGTGVSSGNTIYF
TRBJ2-7	TRBV5-6	.	.	16	TGTGCCAGCAGCTTGAAGAAGGGCCTCAACTCCTACGAGCAGTACTTC	CASSLKKGLNSYEQYF
TRBJ2-2	TRBV4-1	.	TRBD1	15	TGCGCCAGCACCGCCGGGACAGGGCATACCGGGGAGCTGTTTTTT	CASTAGTGHTGELFF
TRBJ1-1	TRBV9	.	.	12	TGTGCCAGCAGCGTAGCCGACACTGAAGCTTTCTTT	CASSVADTEAFF
TRBJ1-4	TRBV27	.	.	14	TGTGCCAGCAGTGGAGGACCGAAACCCGAAAAACTGTTTTTT	CASSGGPKPEKLFF
TRBJ2-5	TRBV2	.	TRBD2	16	TGTGCCAGCAGAAACCCCGGGACTAGCGGGCAAGAGACCCAGTACTTC	CASRNPGTSGQETQYF
TRBJ2-5	TRBV27	.	.	13	TGTGCCAGCAGTTTCAACCAGGGAGAGACCCAGTACTTC	CASSFNQGETQYF
TRBJ2-7	TRBV9	.	TRBD1	13	TGTGCCAGCAGCGTAGGGGGACAGTACGAGCAGTACTTC	CASSVGGQYEQYF
TRBJ1-1	TRBV11-2	.	.	12	TGTGCCAGCAGCTTTGGGCGGCCTGAAGCTTTCTTT	CASSFGRPEAFF
TRBJ2-2	TRBV4-3	.	.	16	TGCGCCAGCAGCCATCTCCACAGTGGGGGAACCGGGGAGCTGTTTTTT	CASSHLHSGGTGELFF
TRBJ2-7	TRBV11-2	.	.	16	TGTGCCAGCAGCTTAGGGGAGGGGGGGCGAGGCTACGAGCAGTACTTC	CASSLGEGGRGYEQYF
TRBJ2-7	TRBV28	.	.	14	TGTGCCAGCAGTTTAACGGGCGGGTCCTACGAGCAGTACTTC	CASSLTGGSYEQYF
TRBJ2-7	TRBV5-6	.	TRBD2	15	TGTGCCAGCAGCTTTTGGTCTAGCGGACCCTACGAGCAGTACTTC	CASSFWSSGPYEQYF
TRBJ2-3	TRBV29-1	.	.	14	TGCAGCGTTGCAGCGGCAGCGCCTGCAGATACGCAGTATTTT	CSVAAAAPADTQYF
TRBJ1-5	TRBV5-5	.	.	13	TGTGCCAGCAGCTTGGTACTCGATCAGCCCCAGCATTTT	CASSLVLDQPQHF
TRBJ2-1	TRBV19	.	.	13	TGTGCCAGTAGTATAGTAGGGGAGGATGAGCAGTTCTTC	CASSIVGEDEQFF
TRBJ2-5	TRBV9	.	TRBD1	14	TGTGCCAGCAGCGCCCCCGGGACAGTGGAGACCCAGTACTTC	CASSAPGTVETQYF
TRBJ1-2	TRBV6-5	.	.	14	TGTGCCAGCAGTTACTCTCAGTCTAACTATGGCTACACCTTC	CASSYSQSNYGYTF
TRBJ2-2	TRBV4-3	.	.	15	TGCGCCAGCAGCCAAGATGTCTGGGGAGCCGGGGAGCTGTTTTTT	CASSQDVWGAGELFF
TRBJ1-1	TRBV6-1	.	TRBD1	13	TGTGCCAGCAACGACAGGGTCGGGGCTGAAGCTTTCTTT	CASNDRVGAEAFF
TRBJ1-4	TRBV4-1	.	.	13	TGCGCCAGCAGCCAGTTCCCTAATGAAAAACTGTTTTTT	CASSQFPNEKLFF
TRBJ1-1	TRBV5-3	.	.	13	TGTGCCAGAAGCTTTGGGCAGGGGCGCGAAGCTTTCTTT	CARSFGQGREAFF
TRBJ2-7	TRBV2	.	.	16	TGTGCCAGCAGTCCCAGTGTAGGGGCTCAAAGAGGGGAGCAGTACTTC	CASSPSVGAQRGEQYF
TRBJ2-7	TRBV19	once	.	14	TGTGCCAGTAGTGCACAGGGCTTCTCCTACGAGCAGTACTTC	CASSAQGFSYEQYF
TRBJ1-5	TRBV7-9	.	.	14	TGTGCCAGCAGCTTAGGGACCCCCCCTAAGCCCCAGCATTTT	CASSLGTPPKPQHF
TRBJ1-2	TRBV7-9	.	TRBD1	17	TGTGCCAGCACTTACGCCCTGCGGGGACAGGGAAACTATGGCTACACCTTC	CASTYALRGQGNYGYTF
TRBJ1-4	TRBV7-9	.	.	14	TGTGCCAGCAGCTTAGGCGGGACACATGAAAAACTGTTTTTT	CASSLGGTHEKLFF
TRBJ2-7	TRBV2	.	TRBD2	16	TGTGCCAGCAGTGAAGCGCTTCGGGGGGGCTACGACGAGCAGTACTTC	CASSEALRGGYDEQYF
TRBJ1-6	TRBV25-1	.	TRBD1	14	TGTGCCAGCAGTGGGACAGGGTTAGGTTCACCCCTCCACTTT	CASSGTGLGSPLHF
TRBJ2-1	TRBV27	.	.	12	TGTGCCAGCAGTTTCGAAGGGACTGAGCAGTTCTTC	CASSFEGTEQFF
TRBJ2-3	TRBV10-1	.	.	13	TGCGCCAGCAGTGAATTCGCCCGAGATACGCAGTATTTT	CASSEFARDTQYF
TRBJ1-1	TRBV7-9	.	TRBD1	16	TGTGCCAGCAGCAAAGCCGGGACAGGGGAGGGATCTGAAGCTTTCTTT	CASSKAGTGEGSEAFF
TRBJ2-1	TRBV5-6	.	.	13	TGTGCCAGCAGCCCAACGACTAGCAATGAGCAGTTCTTC	CASSPTTSNEQFF
TRBJ2-7	TRBV11-2	few	.	11	TGTGCCAGCAGCTCCAACTACGAGCAGTACTTC	CASSSNYEQYF
TRBJ2-1	TRBV15	.	TRBD1	17	TGTGCCACCAGCAGAGATCTCCTAACGACAGGGGAGAATGAGCAGTTCTTC	CATSRDLLTTGENEQFF
TRBJ2-3	TRBV7-8	.	.	13	TGTGCCAGCAGCCTTACAGGGAGAGATACGCAGTATTTT	CASSLTGRDTQYF
TRBJ2-1	TRBV4-3	.	.	15	TGCGCCAGCAGCCAAGATCTGACTTTCTACAATGAGCAGTTCTTC	CASSQDLTFYNEQFF
TRBJ2-1	TRBV7-9	.	TRBD2	16	TGTGCCAGCAGCCTTGGGACTAGCGGGACTGACAATGAGCAGTTCTTC	CASSLGTSGTDNEQFF
TRBJ1-5	TRBV23-1	.	.	12	TGCGCCACCAGGGCGGCGGACCAGCCCCAGCATTTT	CATRAADQPQHF
TRBJ2-1	TRBV19	.	.	15	TGTGCCAGTAGTTGGACACCGAGCTCCTACAATGAGCAGTTCTTC	CASSWTPSSYNEQFF
TRBJ2-5	TRBV6-5	.	.	13	TGTGCCAGCACCCCTACGGGCGTAGAGACCCAGTACTTC	CASTPTGVETQYF
TRBJ2-1	TRBV5-1	.	.	16	TGCGCCAGCAGCCACGGAGTGCCTAGCTCCTACAATGAGCAGTTCTTC	CASSHGVPSSYNEQFF